This entry lists 2 T cell receptor beta chains sequenced from one sample in a study of PD-1 blockade in classical Hodgkin lymphoma (dated by TCRdb to 2018 to 2020). The time point label of this sample denotes: cycle 1 day 1 (C1D1), immediately before nivolumab initiation. All trial patients had relapsed after autologous stem cell transplantation, with cohorts A, B and C differing in prior brentuximab vedotin exposure. Using a Miltenyi CD4+ T cell isolation kit, CD4+ T cells were purified from thawed PBMCs through magnetic negative selection. Libraries came from the immunoSEQ multiplex PCR assay. The table comes from immuneACCESS by way of TCRdb, which keeps in-frame sequences with V and J called. Part of the clones is missing from these tables; in studies checked, under half for an unresolved V gene and the rest for unknown reasons. Here the sample has 17,000 or so clones; just under 85% occur a single time. Clones ranked in the top ten supply 1% of the sample.

The sequenced sample was CD4+ T cells from blood, obtained at baseline. Source of these receptors: a human donor with classical Hodgkin lymphoma.

As DNA, the CDR3 is TGTGCCAGCAGTGGTAATCCGGGACCTCAAGAGACCCAGTACTTC. Translation: CASSGNPGPQETQYF. The chain joins TRBV6-1 to TRBJ2-5, with D perhaps assigned TRBD1 or TRBD2 (5 bases each). CDR3 size: 15 residues. CDR1 and CDR2 (germline): MNHNS, SASEGT. The V end lost 4 bases, the J end lost 2 bases, and 14 bases lay between the germline ends.

The chain combines TRBV6-1 with TRBJ2-3; D not certain. This CDR3 is built from 14 residues. V was pared by 3 bases and J by 4 bases, with 11 bases between. CDR1 MNHNS and CDR2 SASEGT come from the germline V gene. The CDR3 loop reads CASSDDQGPDTQYF. The CDR3, as DNA: TGTGCCAGCAGTGACGATCAAGGGCCAGATACGCAGTATTTT.